This entry lists 4 T cell receptor beta chains sequenced from one sample in a study of control samples from healthy donors and cancer patients (dated by TCRdb to 2018 to 2020). The library was obtained by the immunoSEQ multiplex PCR assay. TCRdb's version of the immuneACCESS table is confined to in-frame rearrangements and falls short of the full clone set. An unresolved V gene accounts for under half of the shortfall where checked; the remainder is of unknown origin. The sample table records some 66,000 clones; 65% to 90% of these occur just once. Together, the top ten hold over 4.5% of the sample. The specimen sequenced was blood. Receptor source: a man in his forties in good health.

The chain carries TRBV10-1 and TRBJ2-3, with 8 bases matching TRBD2. CDR1 WNHNN and CDR2 SYGVQD come from the germline V gene (reference sequence). J was trimmed by 1 base and V by 11 bases; bases with no gene match: 11. The CDR3 has 15 residues. The CDR3 sequence is CARVAGRICTDTQYF. CDR3 DNA: TGCGCCCGGGTAGCGGGGAGGATATGCACAGATACGCAGTATTTT.

The rearrangement uses TRBV27 and TRBJ2-7; 7 bases are a match to TRBD1. With V trimmed by 3 bases and J by 1 base, 6 bases remained unmatched. CDR1 MNHEY and CDR2 SMNVEV come from the germline V gene (reference sequence). The CDR3 covers 15 residues. The CDR3 protein is CASSFRDRGSYEQYF. The CDR3 bases are TGTGCCAGCAGTTTCCGGGACAGAGGTTCCTACGAGCAGTACTTC.

This sequence joins TRBV7-3 and TRBJ2-1; maybe TRBD1 (5 bases). The CDR3 has 15 amino acids. In germline, CDR1 is SGHTA, CDR2 FQGTGA. V was shortened by 5 bases and J by 0 bases, with 11 bases between the two germline ends. CDR3 in DNA: TGTGCCAGCAGCCCGTCTAGGGGCTCCTACAATGAGCAGTTCTTC. Translation gives CASSPSRGSYNEQFF.

This rearrangement joins TRBV15 to TRBJ1-3, with D tentatively TRBD1 (5 bases). V was pared by 3 bases and J by 0 bases, with 12 bases between. This CDR3 spans 16 amino acids. CDR1 and CDR2 from the germline V gene are LNHNV and YYDKDF (reference sequence). The CDR3 DNA is TGTGCCACCAGCAGGGGGCGGGAAAACTCTGGAAACACCATATATTTT. This encodes CATSRGRENSGNTIYF.